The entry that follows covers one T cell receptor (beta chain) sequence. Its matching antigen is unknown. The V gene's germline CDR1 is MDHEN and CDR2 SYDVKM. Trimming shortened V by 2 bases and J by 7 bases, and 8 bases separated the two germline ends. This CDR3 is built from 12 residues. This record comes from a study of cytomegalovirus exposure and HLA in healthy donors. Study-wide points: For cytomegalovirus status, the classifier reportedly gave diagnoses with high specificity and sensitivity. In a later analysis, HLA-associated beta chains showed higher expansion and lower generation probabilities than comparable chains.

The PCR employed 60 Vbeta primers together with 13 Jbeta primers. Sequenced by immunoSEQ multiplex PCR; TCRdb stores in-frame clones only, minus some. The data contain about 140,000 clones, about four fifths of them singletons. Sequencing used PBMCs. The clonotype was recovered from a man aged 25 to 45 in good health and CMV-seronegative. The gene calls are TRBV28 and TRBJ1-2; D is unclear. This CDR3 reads CASSLEFRGYTF. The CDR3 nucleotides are TGTGCCAGCAGTTTAGAGTTTCGTGGCTACACCTTC.